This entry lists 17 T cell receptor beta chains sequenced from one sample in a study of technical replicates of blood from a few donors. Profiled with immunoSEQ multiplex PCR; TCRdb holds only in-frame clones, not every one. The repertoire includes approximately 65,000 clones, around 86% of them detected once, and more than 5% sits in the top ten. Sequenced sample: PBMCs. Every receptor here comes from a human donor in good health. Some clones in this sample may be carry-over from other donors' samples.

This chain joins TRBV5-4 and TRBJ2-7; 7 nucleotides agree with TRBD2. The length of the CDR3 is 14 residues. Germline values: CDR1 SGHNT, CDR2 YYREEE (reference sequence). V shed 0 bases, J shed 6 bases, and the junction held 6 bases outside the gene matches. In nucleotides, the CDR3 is TGTGCCAGCAGCTTGGGGGCACCGGGGGGCGAGCAGTACTTC. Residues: CASSLGAPGGEQYF.

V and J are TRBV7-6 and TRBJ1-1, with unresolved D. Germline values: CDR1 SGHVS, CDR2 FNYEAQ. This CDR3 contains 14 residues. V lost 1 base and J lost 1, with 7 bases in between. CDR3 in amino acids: CASSLVAGNTEAFF. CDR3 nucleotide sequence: TGTGCCAGCAGCTTAGTGGCAGGGAACACTGAAGCTTTCTTT.

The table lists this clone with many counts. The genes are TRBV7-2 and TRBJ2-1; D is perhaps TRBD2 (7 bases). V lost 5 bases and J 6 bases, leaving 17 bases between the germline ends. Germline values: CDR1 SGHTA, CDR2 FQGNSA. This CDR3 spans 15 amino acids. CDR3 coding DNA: TGTGCCAGCAGCACCCGGGGGCTAGCGGCCAATGAGCAGTTCTTC. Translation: CASSTRGLAANEQFF.

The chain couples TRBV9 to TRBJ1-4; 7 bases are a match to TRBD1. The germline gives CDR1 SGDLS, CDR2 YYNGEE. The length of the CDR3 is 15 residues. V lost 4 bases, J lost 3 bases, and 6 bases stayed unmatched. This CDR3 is CASSPRQGSNEKLFF. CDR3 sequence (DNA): TGTGCCAGCAGCCCACGACAGGGTTCTAATGAAAAACTGTTTTTT.

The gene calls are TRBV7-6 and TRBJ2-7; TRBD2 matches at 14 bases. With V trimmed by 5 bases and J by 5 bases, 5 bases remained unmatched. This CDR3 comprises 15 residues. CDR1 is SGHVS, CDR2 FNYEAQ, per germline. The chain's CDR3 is CASSPGTSGGNEQYF. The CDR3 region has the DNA TGTGCCAGCAGCCCAGGGACTAGCGGGGGCAACGAGCAGTACTTC. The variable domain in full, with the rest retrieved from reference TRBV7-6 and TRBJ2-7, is GAGVSQSPRYKVTKRGQDVALRCDPISGHVSLYWYRQALGQGPEFLTYFNYEAQQDKSGLPNDRFSAERPEGSISTLTIQRTEQRDSAMYRCASSPGTSGGNEQYFGPGTRLTVT.

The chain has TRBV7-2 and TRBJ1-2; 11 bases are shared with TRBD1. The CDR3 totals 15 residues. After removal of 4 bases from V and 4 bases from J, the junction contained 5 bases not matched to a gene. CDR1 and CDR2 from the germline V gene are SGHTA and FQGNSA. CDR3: CASSWGTGGIYGYTF. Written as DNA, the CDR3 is TGTGCCAGCAGCTGGGGGACAGGGGGGATCTATGGCTACACCTTC.

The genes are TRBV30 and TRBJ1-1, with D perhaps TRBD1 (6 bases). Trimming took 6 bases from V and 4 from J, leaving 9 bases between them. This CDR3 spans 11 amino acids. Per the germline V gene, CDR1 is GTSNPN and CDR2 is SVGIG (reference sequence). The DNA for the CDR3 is TGTGCCTGCACAGGGTTCACTGAAGCTTTCTTT. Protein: CACTGFTEAFF.

The CDR3 sequence: CASGRGVGETQYF. DNA for the CDR3: TGTGCCAGTGGACGGGGTGTGGGAGAGACCCAGTACTTC. The chain combines TRBV19 with TRBJ2-5; TRBD2 might be the D (5 bases). From germline, CDR1 is LNHDA and CDR2 SQIVND (reference sequence). Trimming shortened V by 8 bases and J by 4 bases, and 14 bases separated the two germline ends. This CDR3 contains 13 residues.

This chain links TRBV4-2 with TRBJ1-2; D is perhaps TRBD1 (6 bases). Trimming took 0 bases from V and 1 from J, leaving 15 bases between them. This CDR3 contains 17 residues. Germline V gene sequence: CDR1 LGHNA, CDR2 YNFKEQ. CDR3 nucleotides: TGTGCCAGCAGCCAAGAATTTGGGGGGGCGAGTAACTATGGCTACACCTTC. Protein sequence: CASSQEFGGASNYGYTF.

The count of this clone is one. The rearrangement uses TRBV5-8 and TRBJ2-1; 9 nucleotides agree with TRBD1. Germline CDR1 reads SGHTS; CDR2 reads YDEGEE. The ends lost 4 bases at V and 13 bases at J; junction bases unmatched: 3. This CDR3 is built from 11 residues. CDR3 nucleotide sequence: TGTGCCAGCAGCCCGGGACAGGGACAGTTCTTC. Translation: CASSPGQGQFF.

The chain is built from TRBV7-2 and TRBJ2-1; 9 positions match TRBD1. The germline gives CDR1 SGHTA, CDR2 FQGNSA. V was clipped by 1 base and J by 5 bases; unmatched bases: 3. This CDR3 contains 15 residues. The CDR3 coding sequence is TGTGCCAGCAGCTTAGAACAGGGGGCCCACAATGAGCAGTTCTTC. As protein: CASSLEQGAHNEQFF.

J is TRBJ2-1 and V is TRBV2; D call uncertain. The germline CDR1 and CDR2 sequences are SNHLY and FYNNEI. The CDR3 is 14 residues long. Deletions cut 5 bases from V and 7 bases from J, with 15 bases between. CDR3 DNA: TGTGCCAGCAGTCTTCTTCAAGTTACAAATGAGCAGTTCTTC. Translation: CASSLLQVTNEQFF.

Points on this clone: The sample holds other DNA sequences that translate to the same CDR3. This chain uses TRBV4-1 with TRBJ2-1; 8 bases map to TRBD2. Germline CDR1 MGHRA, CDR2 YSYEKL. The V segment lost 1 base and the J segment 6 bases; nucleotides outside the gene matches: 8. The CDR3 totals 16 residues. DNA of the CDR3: TGCGCCAGCAGCCAAGTGGGCGGGAGGACGAGCAATGAGCAGTTCTTC. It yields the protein CASSQVGGRTSNEQFF.

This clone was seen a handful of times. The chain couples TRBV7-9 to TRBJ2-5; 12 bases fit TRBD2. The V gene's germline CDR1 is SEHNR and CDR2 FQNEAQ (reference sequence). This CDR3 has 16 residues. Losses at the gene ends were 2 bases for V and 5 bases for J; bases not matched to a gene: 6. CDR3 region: CASSLLAGGPLETQYF. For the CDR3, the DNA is TGTGCCAGCAGCTTACTAGCGGGAGGGCCCCTGGAGACCCAGTACTTC.

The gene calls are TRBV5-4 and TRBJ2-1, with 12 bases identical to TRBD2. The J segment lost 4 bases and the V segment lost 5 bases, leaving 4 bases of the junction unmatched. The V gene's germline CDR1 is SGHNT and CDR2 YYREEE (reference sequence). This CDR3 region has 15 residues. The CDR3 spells CASRLAGGSYNEQFF. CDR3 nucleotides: TGTGCCAGCAGACTAGCGGGGGGATCTTACAATGAGCAGTTCTTC.

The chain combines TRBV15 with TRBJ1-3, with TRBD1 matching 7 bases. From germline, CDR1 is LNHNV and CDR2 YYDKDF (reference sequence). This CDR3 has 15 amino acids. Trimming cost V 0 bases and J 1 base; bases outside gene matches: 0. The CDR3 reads CATSRDRGSGNTIYF. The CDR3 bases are TGTGCCACCAGCAGAGACAGGGGGTCTGGAAACACCATATATTTT.

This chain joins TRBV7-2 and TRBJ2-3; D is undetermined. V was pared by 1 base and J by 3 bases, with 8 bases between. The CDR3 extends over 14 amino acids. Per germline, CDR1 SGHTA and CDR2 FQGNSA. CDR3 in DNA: TGTGCCAGCAGCTTAGTACACGGGACAGATACGCAGTATTTT. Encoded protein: CASSLVHGTDTQYF.